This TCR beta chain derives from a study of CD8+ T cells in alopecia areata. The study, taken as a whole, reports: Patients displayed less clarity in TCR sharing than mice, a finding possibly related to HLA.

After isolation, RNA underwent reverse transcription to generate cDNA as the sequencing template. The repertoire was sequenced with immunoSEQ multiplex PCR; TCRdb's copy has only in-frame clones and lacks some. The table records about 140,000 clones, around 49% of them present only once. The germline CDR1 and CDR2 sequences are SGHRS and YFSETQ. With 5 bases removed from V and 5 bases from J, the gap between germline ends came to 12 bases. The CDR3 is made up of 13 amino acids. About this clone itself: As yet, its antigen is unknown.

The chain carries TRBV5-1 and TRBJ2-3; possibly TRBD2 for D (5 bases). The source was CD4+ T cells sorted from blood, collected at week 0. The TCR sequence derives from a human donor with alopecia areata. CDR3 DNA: TGCGCCAGCAGGAGGGAAGGCCGAGATACGCAGTATTTT. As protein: CASRREGRDTQYF.